This T cell receptor beta chain is drawn from a study of blood T cell repertoires in COVID-19. About the research overall: Collection of acute and convalescent COVID-19 samples took place in the United States, Italy and Spain. PBMCs, B-cell-depleted T cells, or T cells provided the cDNA or gDNA that made up the material.

As originally analysed: Using reference gene primer amplification, nucleated cell counts were estimated. TCRdb's copy holds only in-frame clones and misses some; the assay was immunoSEQ multiplex PCR. That table is the source of V, J and clone size, and D and trimming were worked out from the DNA. The table has almost 55,000 clones, under 90% seen once. Germline CDR1 and CDR2: SGHNT and YYREEE (reference sequence). The germline V and J ends were trimmed by 0 bases and 2 bases, with 15 bases remaining between them. The CDR3 is 17 residues long. This clone was seen only once. Material: peripheral blood. The clonotype originates from a human donor in a cohort sampled during active COVID-19. The chain employs TRBV5-4 and TRBJ1-3; the D is unclear. CDR3 residues: CASSLAAGPGTGNTIYF. The CDR3 DNA reads as TGTGCCAGCAGCTTGGCCGCTGGACCGGGGACTGGAAACACCATATATTTT.